The following is a T cell receptor (beta chain) sequence with its context. The antigen this receptor binds is unknown. Per-base quality was not reported, and no clone a single base away is much larger than it. TCRbeta CDR3 regions were amplified from genomic DNA by means of the immunoSEQ Assay, a bias-controlled multiplex PCR. In the paper's pipeline: The number of nucleated cells in each sample was estimated by amplification of reference gene primers within the assay. To quantify the absolute abundance of each unique TCRbeta CDR3 rearrangement, sequence reads were collapsed and filtered. For each sample, productive Simpson clonality was calculated as the square root of Simpson's diversity index across productive rearrangements. Here the immuneACCESS table is served through TCRdb, limited to in-frame sequences with V and J called. Missing clones are a known gap in these copies; in checked studies unresolved V genes cover under half, and the rest lacks a known reason. For V, J and clone size, that table is used; D and trimming come from the DNA. The sample contains around 480,000 clones, approximately 88% of them found a single time. The ten top clones hold roughly 12% of the sample.

This sample was included in a study of blood T cell repertoires in COVID-19 (TCRdb year 2020). Notes on the research overall: Collaborator samples came from the United States, Italy and Spain and covered acute and convalescent phases of COVID-19. The material from the prospective study consisted of cDNA or gDNA derived from T cells, B-cell-depleted T cells, or PBMCs. The dataset comprised deeply sampled blood TCRbeta repertoires from subjects exposed to, actively infected with, or recovered from COVID-19. The repertoires were released in a freely available public database meant as a resource for research on the immune response to SARS-CoV-2. Samples came from the ongoing ImmuneRACE study (first 160 participants) plus 1,254 subjects from 6 global collaborators. Sample metadata almost always included a de-identified subject ID, COVID-19 status, age in years and sex. HLA class I and class II types, where available, came from metadata supplied by the sample provider rather than from assay-based typing.

Paper-wide results and their limitations: Clinical and demographic metadata were provided uncurated, with the amount varying by source and participant.

At one collaborating source in Seattle, patients were enrolled during active infection and were followed longitudinally through the course of disease. Each collaborating institution followed its own protocols to collect whole blood in K2EDTA tubes. For TCRbeta analysis, collaborators shipped samples as frozen whole blood, isolated PBMCs, or DNA extracted from either of those sample types. From cysteine to phenylalanine, the CDR3 is 15 amino acids long. Of the read, only the CDR3 DNA is kept; its 45 bases are in frame from base 1. V is cut back by 4 bases and J by 5 bases, with 6 bases in the junction unmatched. CDR1 ENHRY and CDR2 SYGVKD are derived from the germline V gene.

This receptor was identified in a woman aged 50 to 65 with COVID-19, enrolled during active disease. In this chain, TRBV10-3 is recombined with TRBJ1-5; 9 bases in the junction line up with TRBD1. Sequences were obtained from peripheral blood. The CDR3 protein is CAISGERTGDQPQHF. The base sequence is TGTGCCATCAGTGGGGAGAGGACAGGGGATCAGCCCCAGCATTTT.